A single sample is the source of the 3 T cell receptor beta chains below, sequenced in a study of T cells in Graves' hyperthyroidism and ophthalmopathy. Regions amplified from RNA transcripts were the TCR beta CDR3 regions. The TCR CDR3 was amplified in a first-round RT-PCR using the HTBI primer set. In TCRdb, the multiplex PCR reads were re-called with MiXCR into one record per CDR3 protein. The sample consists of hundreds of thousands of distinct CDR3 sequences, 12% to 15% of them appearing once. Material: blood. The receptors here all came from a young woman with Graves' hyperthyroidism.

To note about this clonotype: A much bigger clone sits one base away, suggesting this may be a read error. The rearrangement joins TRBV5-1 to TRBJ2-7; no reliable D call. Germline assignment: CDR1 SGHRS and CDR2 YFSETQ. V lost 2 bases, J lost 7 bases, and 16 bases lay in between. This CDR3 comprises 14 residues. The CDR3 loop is CASSLQGPSDEQYF. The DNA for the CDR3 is TGCGCCAGCAGCTTACAAGGGCCCTCGGATGAGCAGTACTTC.

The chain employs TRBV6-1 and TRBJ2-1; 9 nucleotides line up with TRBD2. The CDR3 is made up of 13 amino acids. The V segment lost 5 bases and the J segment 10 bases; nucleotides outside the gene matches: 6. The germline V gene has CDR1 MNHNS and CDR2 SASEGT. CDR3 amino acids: CASSSGLAFEQFF. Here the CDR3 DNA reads TGTGCCAGCAGTTCGGGACTAGCCTTCGAGCAGTTCTTC.

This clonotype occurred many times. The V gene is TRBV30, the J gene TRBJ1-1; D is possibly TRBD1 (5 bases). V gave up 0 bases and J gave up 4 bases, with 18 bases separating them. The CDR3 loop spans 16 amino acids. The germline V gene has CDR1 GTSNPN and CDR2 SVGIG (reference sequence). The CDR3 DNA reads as TGTGCCTGGAGTGTACTCCCTGGCCAGGGAAGCACTGAAGCTTTCTTT. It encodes CAWSVLPGQGSTEAFF.